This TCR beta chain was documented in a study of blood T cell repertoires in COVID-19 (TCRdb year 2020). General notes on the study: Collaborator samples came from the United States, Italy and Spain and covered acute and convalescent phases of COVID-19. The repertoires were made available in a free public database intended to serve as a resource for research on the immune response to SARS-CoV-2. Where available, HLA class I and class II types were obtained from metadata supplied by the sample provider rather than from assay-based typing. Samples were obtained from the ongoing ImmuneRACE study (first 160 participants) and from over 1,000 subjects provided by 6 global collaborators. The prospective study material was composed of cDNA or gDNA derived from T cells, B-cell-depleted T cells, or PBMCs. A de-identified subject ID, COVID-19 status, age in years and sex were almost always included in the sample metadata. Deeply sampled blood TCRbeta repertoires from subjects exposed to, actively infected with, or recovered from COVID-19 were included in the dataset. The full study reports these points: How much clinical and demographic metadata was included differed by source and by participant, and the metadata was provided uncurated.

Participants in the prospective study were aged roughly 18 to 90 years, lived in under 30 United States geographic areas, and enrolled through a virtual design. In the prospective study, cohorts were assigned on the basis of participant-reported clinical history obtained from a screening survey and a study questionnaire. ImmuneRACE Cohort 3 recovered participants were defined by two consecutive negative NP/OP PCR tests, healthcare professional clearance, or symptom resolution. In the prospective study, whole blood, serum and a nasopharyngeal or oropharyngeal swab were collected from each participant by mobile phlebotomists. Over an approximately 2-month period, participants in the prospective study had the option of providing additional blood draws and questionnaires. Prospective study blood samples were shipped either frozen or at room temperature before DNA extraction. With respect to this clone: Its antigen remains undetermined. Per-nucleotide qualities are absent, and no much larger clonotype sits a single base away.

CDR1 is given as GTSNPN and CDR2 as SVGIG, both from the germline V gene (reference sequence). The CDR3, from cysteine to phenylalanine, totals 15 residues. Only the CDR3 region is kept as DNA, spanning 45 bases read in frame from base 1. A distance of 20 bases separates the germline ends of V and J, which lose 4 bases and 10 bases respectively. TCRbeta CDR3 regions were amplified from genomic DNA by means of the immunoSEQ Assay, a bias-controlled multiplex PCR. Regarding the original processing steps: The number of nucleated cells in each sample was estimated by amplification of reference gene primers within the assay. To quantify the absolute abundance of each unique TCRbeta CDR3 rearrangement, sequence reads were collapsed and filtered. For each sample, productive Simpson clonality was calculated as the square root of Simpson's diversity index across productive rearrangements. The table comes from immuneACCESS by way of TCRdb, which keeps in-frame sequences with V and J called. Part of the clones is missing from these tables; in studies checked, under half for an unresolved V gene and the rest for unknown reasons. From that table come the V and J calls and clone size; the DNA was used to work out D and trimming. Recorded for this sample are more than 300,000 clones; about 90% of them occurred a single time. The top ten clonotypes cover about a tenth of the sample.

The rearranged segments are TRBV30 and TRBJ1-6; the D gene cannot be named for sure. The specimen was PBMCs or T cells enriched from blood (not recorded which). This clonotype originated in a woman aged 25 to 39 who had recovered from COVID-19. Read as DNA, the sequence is TGTGCCTGGATCCTGATGCGGGGTAGAGAATCACCCCTCCACTTT. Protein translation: CAWILMRGRESPLHF.